This T cell receptor beta chain was profiled in a study of cytomegalovirus exposure and HLA in healthy donors. Study observations and caveats: Segments of the TCR beta V type were, in most cases, productive about 87% or about 30% of the time in an earlier analysis.

PCR primers comprised 60 Vbeta and 13 Jbeta primers. The repertoire was sequenced with immunoSEQ multiplex PCR; TCRdb's copy has only in-frame clones and lacks some. The sample shows 150,000 to 200,000 clones, 75% to 85% of them seen only once. In the case of this clone: Its antigen remains unknown.

CDR1 is SEHNR and CDR2 is FQNEAQ in the germline V gene (reference sequence). The CDR3 loop spans 16 amino acids. The trim removed 1 base at V and 5 bases at J, leaving 10 bases unmatched. Donors had nominal health at sampling but likely had unrecorded immune exposures. The sequence was collected from a woman aged 18 to 35 in good health and CMV-seropositive. Sample: PBMCs. The rearrangement joins TRBV7-9 to TRBJ2-5; 7 bases agree with TRBD1. DNA for the CDR3: TGTGCCAGCAGCTTAGAAGGGGGCAGGGGCCGGGAGACCCAGTACTTC. Translated, it gives CASSLEGGRGRETQYF.